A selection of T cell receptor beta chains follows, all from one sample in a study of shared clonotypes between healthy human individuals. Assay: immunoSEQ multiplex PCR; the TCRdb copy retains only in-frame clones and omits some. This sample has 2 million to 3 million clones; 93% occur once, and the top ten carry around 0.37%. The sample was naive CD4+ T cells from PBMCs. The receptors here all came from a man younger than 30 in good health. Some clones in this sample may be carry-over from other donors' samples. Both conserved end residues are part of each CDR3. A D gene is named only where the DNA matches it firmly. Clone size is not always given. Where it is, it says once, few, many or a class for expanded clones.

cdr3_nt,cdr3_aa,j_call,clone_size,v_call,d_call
TGTGCCAGCAGTACTCCGGGACAGGGGAGATACGAGCAGTACTTC,CASSTPGQGRYEQYF,TRBJ2-7,.,TRBV25-1,TRBD1
TGTGCCAGTAGTATATGGACTAGTAATGCCAAAAACATTCAGTACTTC,CASSIWTSNAKNIQYF,TRBJ2-4,.,TRBV19,TRBD2
TGTGCCAGCAGCGGGGGAGGGAATTCTAACTATGGCTACACCTTC,CASSGGGNSNYGYTF,TRBJ1-2,once,TRBV6-6,.
TGTGCCAGCAGTGGAAATAGATTCGGGGACACCTACGAGCAGTACTTC,CASSGNRFGDTYEQYF,TRBJ2-7,.,TRBV28,.
TGCGCCAGCAGCCAAGATATCCCCTCAGAGAACATTCAGTACTTC,CASSQDIPSENIQYF,TRBJ2-4,.,TRBV4-1,.
TGCGCCAGCAGCCAAGATTGGAGGCGGGCCGGCACTGAAGCTTTCTTT,CASSQDWRRAGTEAFF,TRBJ1-1,.,TRBV4-1,.
TGTGCCAGCAGCCGCACTAGCGGGAGGGCAGATACGCAGTATTTT,CASSRTSGRADTQYF,TRBJ2-3,.,TRBV7-2,TRBD2
TGTGCCAGCAGCTTACAGGGGAGAGGAAACACCATATATTTT,CASSLQGRGNTIYF,TRBJ1-3,.,TRBV5-4,TRBD1
TGCGCCAGCAGCTTGAATGAGGGGCTCGGTGGCAATGAGCAGTTCTTC,CASSLNEGLGGNEQFF,TRBJ2-1,.,TRBV5-1,.
TGTGCCAGCAGCTCCGACCGGACTATGGTCTATCTTGGGGAGCTGTTTTTT,CASSSDRTMVYLGELFF,TRBJ2-2,.,TRBV7-2,.
TGTGCCAGTAGATCCCCAACGACAGGGATGAACACTGAAGCTTTCTTT,CASRSPTTGMNTEAFF,TRBJ1-1,.,TRBV19,TRBD1
TGTGCCAGCAGCCCGGGCTGGGGGCGGTCTAATGAAAAACTGTTTTTT,CASSPGWGRSNEKLFF,TRBJ1-4,.,TRBV14,.
TGTGCCAGCAGCGTAGCGCCAGCGGGAGAAGAGACCCAGTACTTC,CASSVAPAGEETQYF,TRBJ2-5,.,TRBV9,TRBD2
TGTGCCAGCAGCGCACAGGGTCCCCCCACTGAAGCTTTCTTT,CASSAQGPPTEAFF,TRBJ1-1,.,TRBV11-2,.
TGTGCCAGCAGCGCCGCGGGAGAGAACAATGAGCAGTTCTTC,CASSAAGENNEQFF,TRBJ2-1,.,TRBV9,TRBD2
TGTGCCAGCAGCGCCCACGGGACCGTCGATACGCAGTATTTT,CASSAHGTVDTQYF,TRBJ2-3,.,TRBV27,.
TGTGCCAGCAGCAAAAACCCGACACTAAGCACCGGGGAGCTGTTTTTT,CASSKNPTLSTGELFF,TRBJ2-2,.,TRBV21-1,.
TGTGCCAGCAGAAAACTCCTAACTAGGACAGACAAACTAACCTACGAGCAGTACTTC,CASRKLLTRTDKLTYEQYF,TRBJ2-7,.,TRBV21-1,.
TGTGCCTGGAGACCCGGGACAGGGGGTGGCTATGGCTACACCTTC,CAWRPGTGGGYGYTF,TRBJ1-2,.,TRBV30,TRBD1
TGTGCCACCCTAAGGGCAGGAATGAACACTGAAGCTTTCTTT,CATLRAGMNTEAFF,TRBJ1-1,.,TRBV6-5,.
TGTGCCAGCAGTTACGGGTCTGCGTCACGTGAGCAGTTCTTC,CASSYGSASREQFF,TRBJ2-1,.,TRBV6-6,.
TGTGCCAGTGGGAGGGACACCTATAGCAATCAGCCCCAGCATTTT,CASGRDTYSNQPQHF,TRBJ1-5,once,TRBV19,.
TGTGCCAGCAGTGACTGGACAGGGCATGGCTACACCTTC,CASSDWTGHGYTF,TRBJ1-2,.,TRBV6-1,TRBD1
TGTGCCAGCAGCCTACCCCCATTCGGGGGTTTCTATGGCTACACCTTC,CASSLPPFGGFYGYTF,TRBJ1-2,.,TRBV5-5,.
TGTGCCAGCAGCCGGGACAGGCATCAGCCCCAGCATTTT,CASSRDRHQPQHF,TRBJ1-5,.,TRBV7-2,TRBD1
TGTGCCAGCAACCACAATGGGGGGAAGAATGAGCAGTACTTC,CASNHNGGKNEQYF,TRBJ2-7,.,TRBV28,.
TGTGCCAGCTCACCAACCCCGGCGGACAGCTCCTACGAGCAGTACTTC,CASSPTPADSSYEQYF,TRBJ2-7,.,TRBV18,.
TGTGCCAGCACCTTGACTAGCGGGAGAAACAATGAGCAGTTCTTC,CASTLTSGRNNEQFF,TRBJ2-1,.,TRBV5-6,TRBD2
TGTGCCAGCAGCTCACAGACAGGGCCCTACGAGCAGTACTTC,CASSSQTGPYEQYF,TRBJ2-7,.,TRBV7-6,TRBD1
TGTGCCAGCTCACCAGTCACACGGAATGAGCAGTTCTTC,CASSPVTRNEQFF,TRBJ2-1,.,TRBV18,.
TGTGCCAGCAGCTTAGCGGGAGGACCCAGCACCGGGGAGCTGTTTTTT,CASSLAGGPSTGELFF,TRBJ2-2,.,TRBV11-3,TRBD2